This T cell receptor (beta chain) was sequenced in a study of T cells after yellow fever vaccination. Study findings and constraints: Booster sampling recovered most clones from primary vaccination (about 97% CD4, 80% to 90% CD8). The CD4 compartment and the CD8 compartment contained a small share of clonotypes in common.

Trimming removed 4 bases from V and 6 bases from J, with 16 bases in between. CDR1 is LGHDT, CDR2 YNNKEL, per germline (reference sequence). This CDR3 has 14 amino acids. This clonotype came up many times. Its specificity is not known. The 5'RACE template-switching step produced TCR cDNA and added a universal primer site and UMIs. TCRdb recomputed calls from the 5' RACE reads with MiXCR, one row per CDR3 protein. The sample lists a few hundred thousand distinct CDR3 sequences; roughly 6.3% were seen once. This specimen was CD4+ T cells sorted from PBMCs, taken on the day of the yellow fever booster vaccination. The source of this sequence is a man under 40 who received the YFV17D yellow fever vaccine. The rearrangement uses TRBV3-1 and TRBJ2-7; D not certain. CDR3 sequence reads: CASSRNPVSSEQYF. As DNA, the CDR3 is TGTGCCAGCAGCCGGAACCCAGTTTCCAGCGAGCAGTACTTC.